These 21 T cell receptor beta chains were all obtained from the same sample, sequenced in a study of OX40 agonist ivuxolimab in advanced cancers. Profiling relied on immunoSEQ multiplex PCR, and the TCRdb table lists in-frame clones only, not all of them. The sample has more than 60,000 clones; 80% to 85% are singletons. Specimen: CD4+ or CD8+ T cells sorted from blood, collected in a trial of the OX40 agonist ivuxolimab. Source of these receptors: an adult with an advanced solid tumor such as melanoma, head and neck, liver or kidney cancer.

This chain joins TRBV5-1 and TRBJ2-3, with D perhaps matching TRBD2 (7 bases). Deletions cut 4 bases from V and 4 bases from J, with 13 bases between. This CDR3 contains 14 residues. The germline V gene encodes CDR1 SGHRS and CDR2 YFSETQ. Here the CDR3 reads CASSAGARADTQYF. The CDR3 DNA follows: TGCGCCAGCAGCGCGGGGGCTAGGGCAGATACGCAGTATTTT.

The rearrangement links TRBV21-1 to TRBJ1-5. TRBV21-1 is assigned pseudogene status. The CDR3 runs 16 residues. The CDR3 loop is CASSKALRVVNQPQHF. As DNA, the CDR3 is TGTGCCAGCAGCAAAGCATTAAGGGTTGTCAATCAGCCCCAGCATTTT.

This clone was seen once. The chain uses TRBV10-3 and TRBJ2-3; TRBD2 matches at 11 bases. J was trimmed by 5 bases and V by 8 bases; bases with no gene match: 6. Germline CDR1 and CDR2: ENHRY and SYGVKD. The CDR3 contains 14 residues. As DNA, the CDR3 is TGTGCCATCGCTATAGCGGGGGGGGTAGATACGCAGTATTTT. The encoded protein is CAIAIAGGVDTQYF.

V gene TRBV28 combines with J gene TRBJ2-3; the D is unclear. V dropped 7 bases and J dropped 0 bases, with 2 bases sitting between them. The germline gives CDR1 MDHEN, CDR2 SYDVKM. This CDR3 has 11 residues. The CDR3 sequence is CASKSTDTQYF. The CDR3 DNA reads as TGTGCCAGCAAAAGCACAGATACGCAGTATTTT.

This clone has more than one count but fewer than ten. The rearrangement joins TRBV10-1 to TRBJ2-3; 16 bases are shared with TRBD2. V lost 7 bases, J lost 6 bases, and 7 bases stayed unmatched. CDR3 length: 16 amino acids. Germline assignment: CDR1 WNHNN and CDR2 SYGVQD (reference sequence). CDR3 in amino acids: CASTPGTSGGADTQYF. CDR3 nucleotides: TGCGCCAGCACCCCCGGGACTAGCGGGGGGGCCGATACGCAGTATTTT.

The gene calls are TRBV5-1 and TRBJ1-4; no definite D call. Germline CDR1 and CDR2: SGHRS and YFSETQ. V lost 5 bases to trimming and J lost 4 bases, with 9 bases between them. The CDR3 runs to 13 residues. Here the CDR3 reads CASRGSYNEKLFF. The DNA of the CDR3 is TGCGCCAGCAGGGGGAGCTATAATGAAAAACTGTTTTTT.

This clone showed up just a few times. The chain joins TRBV6-5 to TRBJ1-1, with D uncertain. The V end was cut by 7 bases, the J end by 1 base, with 13 bases between. The CDR3 runs to 14 residues. Per germline, CDR1 MNHEY and CDR2 SVGAGI. The CDR3 protein is CASTWEGANTEAFF. The CDR3 nucleotides read TGTGCCAGCACCTGGGAGGGAGCGAACACTGAAGCTTTCTTT.

This clone was detected once. This chain connects TRBV29-1 to TRBJ1-6; TRBD1 agrees at 8 bases. CDR3 length: 14 amino acids. Germline V gene sequence: CDR1 SQVTM, CDR2 ANQGSEA. V dropped 4 bases and J dropped 7; count of bases not matched to a gene: 6. CDR3: CSVGTGKTNSPLHF. CDR3 DNA: TGCAGCGTTGGGACAGGGAAAACAAATTCACCCCTCCACTTT. The whole variable domain, filled in from reference TRBV29-1 and TRBJ1-6, reads SAVISQKPSRDICQRGTSLTIQCQVDSQVTMMFWYRQQPGQSLTLIATANQGSEATYESGFVIDKFPISRPNLTFSTLTVSNMSPEDSSIYLCSVGTGKTNSPLHFGNGTRLTVT.

The chain recombines TRBV28 with TRBJ1-6; D is possibly TRBD1 (6 bases). The germline V gene has CDR1 MDHEN and CDR2 SYDVKM. Trimming removed 5 bases at V and 8 bases at J, with 10 bases between. CDR3 length: 13 amino acids. CDR3: CASSQQGYSPLHF. The CDR3 coding sequence is TGTGCCAGCAGTCAACAGGGTTATTCACCCCTCCACTTT. The entire variable domain, with the rest obtained from reference TRBV28 and TRBJ1-6, is as follows: DVKVTQSSRYLVKRTGEKVFLECVQDMDHENMFWYRQDPGLGLRLIYFSYDVKMKEKGDIPEGYSVSREKKERFSLILESASTNQTSMYLCASSQQGYSPLHFGNGTRLTVT.

J is TRBJ2-7 and V is TRBV11-3; D gene uncertain. This CDR3 comprises 13 residues. The germline CDR1 and CDR2 sequences are SGHNT and YENEEA. With 1 base removed from V and 2 bases from J, the gap between germline ends came to 6 bases. CDR3 in amino acids: CASSLGRPYEQYF. For the CDR3, the DNA is TGTGCCAGCAGCTTAGGCAGGCCCTACGAGCAGTACTTC.

The chain has TRBV6-1 and TRBJ2-1, with TRBD2 identical over 8 bases. The ends lost 4 bases at V and 7 bases at J; junction bases unmatched: 9. Germline values: CDR1 MNHNS, CDR2 SASEGT. The CDR3 is 15 amino acids. The CDR3 sequence is CASSAERGGINEQFF. In nucleotides, the CDR3 is TGTGCCAGCAGTGCGGAACGGGGGGGTATTAATGAGCAGTTCTTC.

The gene calls are TRBV29-1 and TRBJ2-3; D is undetermined. The CDR3 spans 14 residues. CDR1 and CDR2 (germline): SQVTM, ANQGSEA. V shed 3 bases and J shed 0 bases, with 10 bases lying between them. CDR3: CSVEYRVSTDTQYF. The DNA of the CDR3 is TGCAGCGTTGAGTATAGGGTGAGCACAGATACGCAGTATTTT.

This chain joins TRBV19 and TRBJ1-5, with 12 bases identical to TRBD1. V dropped 7 bases and J dropped 7; count of bases not matched to a gene: 11. In germline, CDR1 is LNHDA, CDR2 SQIVND (reference sequence). This CDR3 has 16 amino acids. The CDR3 is CASKGIGTGGRQPQHF. The CDR3 DNA reads as TGTGCCAGTAAGGGAATAGGGACAGGGGGCAGACAGCCCCAGCATTTT.

This chain links TRBV5-1 with TRBJ2-2; the D is unclear. CDR3 length equals 16 residues. With 0 bases removed from V and 6 bases from J, the gap between germline ends came to 15 bases. Germline assignment: CDR1 SGHRS and CDR2 YFSETQ. CDR3 nucleotides: TGCGCCAGCAGCTTGGATGCCGGCAGAGCGCCCGGGGAGCTGTTTTTT. Amino acids: CASSLDAGRAPGELFF.

The chain recombines TRBV7-2 with TRBJ2-2; either TRBD1 or TRBD2 may supply D (5 bases each). V was trimmed by 3 bases and J by 1 base, leaving 12 bases between them. The CDR3 has 16 amino acids. CDR1 is SGHTA, CDR2 FQGNSA, per germline. The CDR3 region has the DNA TGTGCCAGCAGCTTGGGGACCGCCTTGAACACCGGGGAGCTGTTTTTT. Protein: CASSLGTALNTGELFF.

The rearrangement joins TRBV7-9 to TRBJ1-5, with D possibly TRBD1 on 6 matching bases. The germline V gene encodes CDR1 SEHNR and CDR2 FQNEAQ (reference sequence). Trimming cost V 7 bases and J 6 bases, with 22 bases left between them. The CDR3 is made up of 16 amino acids. CDR3 loop: CASTSSGAGEVQPQHF. Written as DNA, the CDR3 is TGTGCCAGCACCTCCAGTGGGGCAGGGGAAGTTCAGCCCCAGCATTTT.

V is TRBV6-6 and J is TRBJ2-5; D gene uncertain. V lost 6 bases to trimming and J lost 2 bases, with 16 bases between them. This CDR3 contains 15 residues. The V gene's germline CDR1 is MNHNY and CDR2 SVGAGI (reference sequence). CDR3: CASRGIVTGQETQYF. CDR3 coding DNA: TGTGCCAGCAGGGGAATAGTCACGGGTCAAGAGACCCAGTACTTC.

The V call is TRBV5-6, the J call TRBJ1-3; D unresolved. This CDR3 is built from 13 residues. Between the trimmed V and J ends, which lost 2 bases and 9 bases, there was a span of 12 bases. In germline, CDR1 is SGHDT, CDR2 YYEEEE. The CDR3 sequence is CASSLGYGATIYF. The CDR3 DNA reads TGTGCCAGCAGCTTAGGTTACGGCGCCACCATATATTTT.

Notes on this clone: The junction departs from the called germline gene at one end, perhaps through a read error. V gene TRBV7-9 combines with J gene TRBJ2-1; the D gene is possibly TRBD1 (6 bases). CDR3 length: 16 residues. Per germline, CDR1 SEHNR and CDR2 FQNEAQ (reference sequence). As DNA, the CDR3 is TGTGCCAGCAGCACTAGACAGGTTTCTTTGTACAGTGAGCAGTTCTTC. It translates to CASSTRQVSLYSEQFF.

The J gene is TRBJ1-1, the V gene TRBV29-1; D possibly corresponds to TRBD1 (5 bases). CDR1 and CDR2 from the germline V gene are SQVTM and ANQGSEA. V shed 7 bases and J shed 0 bases, with 12 bases lying between them. The CDR3 covers 13 residues. Here the CDR3 DNA reads TGCAGCGCCGAGAGAGGGGTGAACACTGAAGCTTTCTTT. Amino acid sequence: CSAERGVNTEAFF.

This chain connects TRBV7-9 to TRBJ1-2; D gene uncertain. The V gene's germline CDR1 is SEHNR and CDR2 FQNEAQ (reference sequence). The CDR3 loop spans 14 amino acids. Trimming shortened V by 0 bases and J by 0 bases, and 5 bases separated the two germline ends. This CDR3 is CASSLADANYGYTF. The CDR3 DNA reads as TGTGCCAGCAGCTTAGCCGACGCTAACTATGGCTACACCTTC.